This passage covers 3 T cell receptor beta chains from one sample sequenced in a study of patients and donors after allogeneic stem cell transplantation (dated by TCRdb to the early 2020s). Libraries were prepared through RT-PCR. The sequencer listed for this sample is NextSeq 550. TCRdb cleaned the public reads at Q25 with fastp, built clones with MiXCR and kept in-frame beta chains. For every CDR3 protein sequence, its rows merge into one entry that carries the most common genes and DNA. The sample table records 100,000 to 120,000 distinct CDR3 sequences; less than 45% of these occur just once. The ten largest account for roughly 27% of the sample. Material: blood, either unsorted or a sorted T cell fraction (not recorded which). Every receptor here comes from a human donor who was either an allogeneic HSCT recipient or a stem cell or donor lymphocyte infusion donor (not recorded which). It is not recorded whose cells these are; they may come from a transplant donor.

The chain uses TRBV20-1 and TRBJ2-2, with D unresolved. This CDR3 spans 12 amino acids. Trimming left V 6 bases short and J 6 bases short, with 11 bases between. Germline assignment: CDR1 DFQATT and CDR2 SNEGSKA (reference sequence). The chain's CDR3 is CSAKAYPGELFF. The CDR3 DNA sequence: TGCAGTGCCAAGGCGTATCCCGGGGAGCTGTTTTTT.

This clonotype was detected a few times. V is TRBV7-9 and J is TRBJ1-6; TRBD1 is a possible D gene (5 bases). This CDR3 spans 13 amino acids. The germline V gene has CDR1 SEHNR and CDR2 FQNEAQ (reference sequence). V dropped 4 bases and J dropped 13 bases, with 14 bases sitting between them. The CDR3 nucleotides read TGTGCCAGCAGCTGGGACGGATGGGTTCCCCTCCACTTT. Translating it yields CASSWDGWVPLHF.

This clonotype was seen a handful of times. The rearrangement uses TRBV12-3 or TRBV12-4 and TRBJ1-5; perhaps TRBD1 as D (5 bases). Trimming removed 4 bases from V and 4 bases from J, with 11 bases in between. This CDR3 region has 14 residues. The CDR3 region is CASSSRQLNQPQHF. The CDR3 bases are TGTGCCAGCAGTTCGAGACAGCTAAATCAGCCCCAGCATTTT.